The clone carrying this TCR beta chain occurred a few times. CDR3 length: 15 residues. V lost 4 bases and J 5 bases, leaving 19 bases between the germline ends. The germline gives CDR1 SGHNT, CDR2 YYREEE (reference sequence). A J-beta primer mix and a sample-barcoded 5' primer were used in a second PCR of about 7 to 11 cycles. TCRdb processed the 5' RACE reads anew with MiXCR; each CDR3 protein has one entry. This sample has about 400,000 distinct CDR3 sequences, with about 52% found just once. The data are from a study of blood T cells in healthy people across ages. The chain has TRBV5-4 and TRBJ2-7; TRBD1 or TRBD2 may be the D gene (5 bases each). The sequence was collected from a man aged 60-69 years in good health. Sequencing was performed on blood. Here the CDR3 reads CASSVGRQPSNEQYF. The CDR3 DNA sequence: TGTGCCAGCAGCGTGGGACGACAGCCGTCCAACGAGCAGTACTTC.